This T cell receptor beta chain was captured by sequencing in a study of shared clonotypes between healthy human individuals (dated by TCRdb to 2018 to 2020). At the level of the whole study: A couple of women and a few men aged 18 to 49 years were included in the cohort. Per donor, leukapheresis produced somewhere between about 0.8 and 9 billion PBMCs. Different laboratories and diverse techniques were used to prepare libraries and sequence TCR repertoires, to increase sequencing depth and limit assay-specific biases. For each donor, CD4 naive and CD4 memory were each run on three plates, CD8 naive on two plates, and CD8 memory on one plate. The study deeply sequenced blood TCR repertoires of 5 or 6 healthy adults to estimate repertoire size and the extent of clonotype sharing between individuals. General study outcomes and caveats: Sampling was restricted to blood, and TCR repertoires in tissues likely differ from the TCR repertoires found in blood. Larger estimated clonotype richness was generally found for naive subsets than for memory subsets. Compared with non-shared clonotypes, the clonotypes found in all four sorted-subset donors had higher generation probabilities. Because the study included a small number of donors, the genetic and exposure-history diversity represented was limited. Pairwise subsampling led to the expectation that sequencing depth would affect the degree of clonotype sharing among donors. Incomplete sequencing was indicated by rarefaction of sorted-subset datasets, despite the large sequencing depth. Sharing across a few donors was observed for about 5% of naive CD4, about 3.2% of naive CD8, about 2.5% of memory CD4, and roughly 0.43% of memory CD8 clonotypes.

Note on this clone: There is no known antigen for this receptor. The record has no base qualities; no much larger clone is one base away.

The donors were healthy, HIV-negative adults who had no recently reported acute infections or vaccinations. Every donor was a Caucasian adult residing in Nashville, Tennessee, USA. CD4+ T cells were enriched through magnetic negative selection, after which naive cells were positively selected on CD45RA and the remaining negative fraction served as the memory subset. Blood was obtained by leukapheresis, after which PBMCs were separated by Ficoll-Histopaque density gradient centrifugation and cryopreserved in liquid nitrogen vapor phase. Purity and quantity of every magnetically sorted T cell population were checked by analytical flow cytometry. From each sorted fraction, genomic DNA was isolated and quantified by UV absorbance on a Nanodrop 2000c. TCR CDR3 regions were amplified from genomic DNA by multiplex PCR using the deep immunoSEQ assay. For each cell subset, the extracted genomic DNA was distributed evenly across all wells of several immunoSEQ 96-well plates, and each plate served as one replicate. For sorted subsets, 150 to 200 ng genomic DNA, equal to approximately 30,000 T cell genomes, was loaded into each replicate PCR. Purified libraries were quantified with a Qubit 3.0 fluorometer, sized on a Bioanalyzer 2100, and re-quantified with the KAPA Library Quantification kit. A separate single-read 150-cycle Illumina NextSeq 550 flow cell was used to sequence each immunoSEQ 96-well plate. As for the original processing: Because the immunoSEQ output included only junctional sequences and no quality scores, the filtering could not be the same as the filtering used for full-length reads. Sequences were annotated with PyIR, a Python wrapper for IgBLAST v1.9, using IMGT germline references to assign V/J genes and CDR3. Any read was removed if the V/J assignment was weak (E-value above 1e-6), the CDR3 was missing, or the read contained stop codons, out-of-frame junctions, or ambiguous translated residues. V3J clonotypes were defined as sequences sharing the same inferred V gene, J gene, and CDR3 amino acid sequence. The percentage overlap between two repertoires was calculated by dividing the number of shared unique clonotypes by the size of the smaller repertoire. Repertoire richness was assessed with RTK rarefaction, the Chao1 estimator, and Recon v2.1 estimates of unobserved clonotypes. For all TCRbeta clonotypes obtained by the gDNA method from several donors, generation probabilities were computed with OLGA. TCRdb obtained this table from immuneACCESS and retained in-frame rearrangements with V and J assigned. These tables miss some clones; where compared with another copy, unresolved V genes account for less than half of the shortfall, and the remainder is unexplained. The DNA was the basis for D and trimming; V, J and clone size are from that table. Within this sample are millions of clones, with approximately 95% of them counted one time only. The ten largest clones take up 0.39% of the sample.

The sample consisted of naive CD4+ T cells from PBMCs. What the cell subset or site label conveys for this sample: CD45RA+ positively selected. The sequence was obtained from a young man in good health. Some clones in this sample may be carry-over from other donors' samples.

The CDR3 region reads CSVEGPDGVKQYF. In nucleotide form, the sequence is TGCAGCGTTGAGGGCCCGGACGGAGTCAAGCAGTATTTT. Recombination linked TRBV29-1 to TRBJ2-3; the D gene identity is not certain. The CDR3 sequence holds 13 residues, the cysteine and phenylalanine included. The kept DNA is CDR3 alone, 39 bases in frame from the first base. In the germline V gene, CDR1 corresponds to SQVTM and CDR2 to ANQGSEA. V is clipped by 3 bases and J by 11 bases, and the sequence between their germline boundaries is 18 bases long.